This section outlines one T cell receptor beta chain sequence together with its context. This record belongs to a study of blood T cell repertoires in COVID-19. Study-level information: Both acute and convalescent COVID-19 samples were obtained from the United States, Italy and Spain. T cells, B-cell-depleted T cells, or PBMCs provided the cDNA or gDNA that served as material.

Per the study methods: Amplification of reference gene primers provided the estimated nucleated cell counts. Using immunoSEQ multiplex PCR, the repertoire was profiled, and TCRdb retains in-frame clones only, with some absent. For V, J and clone size, that table is used; D and trimming come from the DNA. Among 310,000 or so clones listed, roughly 88% were seen once. Germline trimming cut 1 base from V and 6 bases from J; bases unmatched to any gene: 4. Germline V gene data show CDR1 as SGHTA and CDR2 as FQGNSA. This CDR3 region has 15 residues. Sequencing used peripheral blood. The chain is built from TRBV7-2 and TRBJ2-1; 9 bases line up with TRBD2. The sequence was obtained from a woman aged 45-60 years with active or convalescent COVID-19. In nucleotides, the CDR3 is TGTGCCAGCAGCTTAGTTGCGGGAGGGGCCAATGAGCAGTTCTTC. Residues: CASSLVAGGANEQFF.